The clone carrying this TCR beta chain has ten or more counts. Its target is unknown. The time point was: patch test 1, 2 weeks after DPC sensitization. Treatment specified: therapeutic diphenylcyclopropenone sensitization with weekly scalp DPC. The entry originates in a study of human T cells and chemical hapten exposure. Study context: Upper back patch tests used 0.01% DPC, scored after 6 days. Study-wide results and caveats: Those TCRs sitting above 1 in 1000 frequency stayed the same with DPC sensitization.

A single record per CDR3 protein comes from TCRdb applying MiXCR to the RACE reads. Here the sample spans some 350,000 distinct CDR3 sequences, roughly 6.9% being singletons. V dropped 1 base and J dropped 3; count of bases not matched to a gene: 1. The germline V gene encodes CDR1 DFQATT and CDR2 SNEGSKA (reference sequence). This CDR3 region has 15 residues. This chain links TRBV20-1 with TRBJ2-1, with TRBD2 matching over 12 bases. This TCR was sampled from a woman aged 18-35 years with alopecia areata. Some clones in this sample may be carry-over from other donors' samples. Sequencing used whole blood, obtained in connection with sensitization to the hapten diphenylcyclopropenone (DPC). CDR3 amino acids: CSARGLAGDYNEQFF. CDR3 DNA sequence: TGCAGTGCTAGAGGACTAGCGGGGGACTACAATGAGCAGTTCTTC.